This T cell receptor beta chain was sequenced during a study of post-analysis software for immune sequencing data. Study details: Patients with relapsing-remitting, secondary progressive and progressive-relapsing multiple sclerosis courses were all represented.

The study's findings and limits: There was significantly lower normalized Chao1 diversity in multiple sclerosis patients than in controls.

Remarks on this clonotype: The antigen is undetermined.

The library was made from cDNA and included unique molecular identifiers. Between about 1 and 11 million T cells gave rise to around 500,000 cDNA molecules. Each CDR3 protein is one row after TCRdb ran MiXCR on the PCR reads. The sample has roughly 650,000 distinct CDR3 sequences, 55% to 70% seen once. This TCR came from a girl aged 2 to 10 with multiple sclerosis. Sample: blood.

Written as DNA, the CDR3 is TGTGCCAGCGGGGTGTACCAAGAGACCCAGTACTTC. Its protein is CASGVYQETQYF. The chain links TRBV7-9 to TRBJ2-5; D is ambiguous. CDR1 is SEHNR and CDR2 is FQNEAQ in the germline V gene (reference sequence). The CDR3 length is 12 residues. The germline V and J ends were trimmed by 8 bases and 0 bases, with 7 bases remaining between them.